The 26 T cell receptor beta chains below come from one sample, sequenced in a study of regulatory T cells in long-lasting Graves disease. Sample time point: newly diagnosed GD, antithyroid drugs for less than 3 months. Construction of the TCR library relied on RNA isolated from PBMCs. According to the study, TCR beta libraries were built with iRepertoire HTBI primers and CDR3-region Arm-PCR. A single record per CDR3 protein comes from TCRdb applying MiXCR to the multiplex PCR reads. The sample records approximately 540,000 distinct CDR3 sequences, 12% being singletons. The data also belong to a second study, concerning T cells in Graves' hyperthyroidism and ophthalmopathy.

Sequences were derived from peripheral blood mononuclear cells (PBMCs), sampled at new diagnosis, from a patient treated with antithyroid drugs. These receptors originate from a woman in her twenties or thirties with Graves disease.

This clonotype was observed many times. The J gene is TRBJ2-4, the V gene TRBV5-1; TRBD2 matches at 12 bases. The CDR3 sequence is 18 residues long. The V segment lost 2 bases and the J segment 1 base; nucleotides outside the gene matches: 7. Germline V gene lookup returns CDR1 SGHRS and CDR2 YFSETQ. For the CDR3, the DNA is TGCGCCAGCAGCTTATCTAGCGGGAGGGCCGGGGCCAAAAACATTCAGTACTTC. Its protein is CASSLSSGRAGAKNIQYF. Combining the CDR3 with reference TRBV5-1 and TRBJ2-4 gives the whole variable domain KAGVTQTPRYLIKTRGQQVTLSCSPISGHRSVSWYQQTPGQGLQFLFEYFSETQRNKGNFPGRFSGRQFSNSRSEMNVSTLELGDSALYLCASSLSSGRAGAKNIQYFGAGTRLSVL.

The sample holds many counts of this clonotype. This chain joins TRBV11-2 and TRBJ2-1, with 7 bases matching TRBD1. The CDR3 is 17 amino acids. Germline V gives CDR1 SGHAT, CDR2 FQNNGV. V was pared by 4 bases and J by 0 bases, with 9 bases of the junction left unmatched. The CDR3 region has the DNA TGTGCCAGCAGCTCCGGACAGGCTGGGAGCTCCTACAATGAGCAGTTCTTC. Its protein product is CASSSGQAGSSYNEQFF. The full variable domain, rest sourced from reference TRBV11-2 and TRBJ2-1, is EAGVAQSPRYKIIEKRQSVAFWCNPISGHATLYWYQQILGQGPKLLIQFQNNGVVDDSQLPKDRFSAERLKGVDSTLKIQPAKLEDSAVYLCASSSGQAGSSYNEQFFGPGTRLTVL.

The gene calls are TRBV30 and TRBJ2-1, with 7 bases lining up with TRBD1. The germline V gene has CDR1 GTSNPN and CDR2 SVGIG (reference sequence). This CDR3 spans 16 amino acids. V gave up 3 bases and J gave up 2 bases; unmatched junction bases: 10. In nucleotides, the CDR3 is TGTGCCTGGAGCCCATTAGGGACAGTCACCTACAATGAGCAGTTCTTC. Amino acids: CAWSPLGTVTYNEQFF.

This clonotype was observed a few times. The junction shows a germline mismatch at one end, possibly a read error. The rearrangement joins TRBV5-1 to TRBJ1-2; perhaps TRBD1 as D (6 bases). Germline-derived CDR1 and CDR2 are SGHRS and YFSETQ. The CDR3 is made up of 14 amino acids. DNA for the CDR3: TGTGCCAGCAGCCGTCGGGGGGCGAACTATGGCTACACCTTC. Its translation: CASSRRGANYGYTF. Drawing the rest from reference TRBV5-1 and TRBJ1-2, the complete variable domain is KAGVTQTPRYLIKTRGQQVTLSCSPISGHRSVSWYQQTPGQGLQFLFEYFSETQRNKGNFPGRFSGRQFSNSRSEMNVSTLELGDSALYLCASSRRGANYGYTFGSGTRLTVV.

V gene TRBV28 combines with J gene TRBJ2-1; D not certain. V was clipped by 5 bases and J by 15 bases, with 14 bases between them. Germline lookup yields CDR1 MDHEN and CDR2 SYDVKM. The CDR3 spans 11 residues. CDR3 loop: CASSPTGPVFF. The CDR3 nucleotides read TGTGCCAGCAGTCCAACGGGCCCAGTGTTCTTC. The full variable domain, in which reference TRBV28 and TRBJ2-1 provide the parts outside the CDR3, is DVKVTQSSRYLVKRTGEKVFLECVQDMDHENMFWYRQDPGLGLRLIYFSYDVKMKEKGDIPEGYSVSREKKERFSLILESASTNQTSMYLCASSPTGPVFFGPGTRLTVL.

This clonotype was picked up a small number of times. This sequence joins TRBV30 and TRBJ1-5; 10 positions match TRBD1. The CDR3 is 17 amino acids. V was clipped by 2 bases and J by 4 bases; unmatched bases: 11. Germline V gene data show CDR1 as GTSNPN and CDR2 as SVGIG (reference sequence). The CDR3 sequence is CAWSIRDRGWLNQPQHF. The CDR3 DNA reads TGTGCCTGGAGTATCCGGGACAGGGGATGGCTAAATCAGCCCCAGCATTTT.

This clonotype appeared a few times. This chain joins TRBV30 and TRBJ1-2; D perhaps matches TRBD1 (5 bases). Germline V gene data show CDR1 as GTSNPN and CDR2 as SVGIG (reference sequence). CDR3 length: 12 residues. The V and J ends lost 1 base and 14 bases respectively, with 17 bases between them. CDR3 in DNA: TGTGCCTGGAGTGGCCAGGGTGGCTGGGCGACCTTC. Translated, it gives CAWSGQGGWATF.

The rearrangement links TRBV4-3 to TRBJ1-1; 7 bases fit TRBD1. The V gene's germline CDR1 is LGHNA and CDR2 YSLEER. The CDR3 length is 13 residues. The ends lost 3 bases at V and 6 bases at J; junction bases unmatched: 4. CDR3 nucleotide sequence: TGCGCCAGCAGCCAGGTAACAGGGGCTGAAGCTTTCTTT. Translated, it gives CASSQVTGAEAFF.

In this sample, this clonotype turned up a few times. The chain is built from TRBV30 and TRBJ2-1; tentative D call: TRBD2 (6 bases). Germline CDR1 reads GTSNPN; CDR2 reads SVGIG (reference sequence). This CDR3 is built from 17 residues. Trimming removed 1 base at V and 1 base at J, with 17 bases between. In DNA, the CDR3 is TGTGCCTGGAGTGGAGGAACGACCGCGGGGTCCTACAATGAGCAGTTCTTC. This encodes CAWSGGTTAGSYNEQFF.

This chain joins TRBV2 and TRBJ1-3, with D unclear. The CDR3 extends over 12 amino acids. CDR1 is SNHLY and CDR2 is FYNNEI in the germline V gene. Trimming cost V 3 bases and J 8 bases, with 8 bases left between them. Here the CDR3 reads CASSDGVYTIYF. In nucleotides, the CDR3 is TGTGCCAGCAGTGACGGGGTTTACACCATATATTTT.

This clonotype was counted between two and nine times. The chain combines TRBV19 with TRBJ1-5; the match to TRBD1 covers 7 bases. The germline V gene has CDR1 LNHDA and CDR2 SQIVND (reference sequence). V shed 5 bases, J shed 4 bases, and the junction held 8 bases outside the gene matches. The CDR3 loop spans 15 amino acids. CDR3 loop: CASSPHKDRNQPQHF. The CDR3 nucleotides read TGTGCCAGTAGTCCACATAAGGACAGGAATCAGCCCCAGCATTTT.

In this sample, this clonotype turned up many times. The V call is TRBV27, the J call TRBJ1-1; 11 bases line up with TRBD1. The J segment lost 5 bases and the V segment lost 5 bases, leaving 10 bases of the junction unmatched. Germline lookup yields CDR1 MNHEY and CDR2 SMNVEV (reference sequence). CDR3 size: 16 residues. CDR3 sequence: CASSRADGTGGTEAFF. In DNA form, the CDR3 reads TGTGCCAGCAGTCGAGCGGATGGGACAGGGGGAACTGAAGCTTTCTTT.

The V call is TRBV10-3, the J call TRBJ2-1, with TRBD2 matching over 10 bases. The CDR3 extends over 17 amino acids. The V and J ends lost 5 bases and 5 bases, in that order; junction bases with no gene match: 12. Germline V gene lookup returns CDR1 ENHRY and CDR2 SYGVKD. The CDR3 DNA reads TGTGCCATCAGTCAGTTACCAGCGGGAGGGCCCAACAATGAGCAGTTCTTC. This encodes CAISQLPAGGPNNEQFF.

In this sample, this clonotype turned up many times. The chain is built from TRBV19 and TRBJ2-7; D assignment may be TRBD1 or TRBD2 (5 bases each). CDR3 length: 14 amino acids. CDR1 LNHDA and CDR2 SQIVND come from the germline V gene (reference sequence). The V and J ends lost 5 bases and 3 bases respectively, with 14 bases between them. CDR3 coding DNA: TGTGCCAGTAGTTCCCGGGGCAGGATCTACGAGCAGTACTTC. This sequence encodes CASSSRGRIYEQYF.

This clonotype was picked up a small number of times. DNA of the CDR3: TGTGCCAGCAGTTACTGGGGGACAGGGGGCCTAGATACGCAGTATTTT. Protein sequence: CASSYWGTGGLDTQYF. The chain couples TRBV6-5 to TRBJ2-3; 12 positions match TRBD1. Trimming took 1 base from V and 5 from J; bases not matched to a gene: 4. This CDR3 is built from 16 residues. Germline loops: CDR1 MNHEY, CDR2 SVGAGI.

This clonotype was picked up many times. The chain is built from TRBV6-5 and TRBJ2-1; TRBD2 aligns across 7 bases. From germline, CDR1 is MNHEY and CDR2 SVGAGI. CDR3 size: 15 residues. The V and J ends lost 2 bases and 7 bases, in that order; junction bases with no gene match: 8. CDR3 coding DNA: TGTGCCAGCAGTTACGAGCCTAGCGGTGGGAATGAGCAGTTCTTC. This sequence encodes CASSYEPSGGNEQFF.

V gene TRBV6-4 combines with J gene TRBJ1-5; 8 positions match TRBD1. J was trimmed by 4 bases and V by 7 bases; bases with no gene match: 9. The CDR3 totals 15 residues. CDR1 is MRHNA, CDR2 SNTAGT, per germline. In DNA form, the CDR3 reads TGTGCCAGCACCCCTCGGACAGGGCCAAATCAGCCCCAGCATTTT. Its translation is CASTPRTGPNQPQHF.

The chain has TRBV7-9 and TRBJ1-2; no firm D call. Germline loops: CDR1 SEHNR, CDR2 FQNEAQ (reference sequence). V was clipped by 5 bases and J by 6 bases, with 10 bases between them. The CDR3 is 12 amino acids. The CDR3 sequence: CASSHAADGYTF. In DNA form, the CDR3 reads TGTGCCAGCAGCCACGCGGCGGATGGCTACACCTTC.

Ten or more counts support this clonotype. The V call is TRBV11-2, the J call TRBJ2-7; 13 positions match TRBD2. The CDR3 has 16 amino acids. CDR1 is SGHAT, CDR2 FQNNGV, per germline. Trimming at V came to 3 bases and at J to 3 bases, leaving 5 bases not matched to a gene. The CDR3 spells CASSFGTSGKGYEQYF. The CDR3 DNA is TGTGCCAGCAGCTTCGGGACTAGCGGGAAGGGCTACGAGCAGTACTTC.

This clonotype was detected a few times. The chain links TRBV13 to TRBJ1-1, with 9 bases fitting TRBD1. Germline assignment: CDR1 PRHDT and CDR2 FYEKMQ (reference sequence). The CDR3 consists of 16 residues. The V and J ends lost 4 bases and 0 bases, in that order; junction bases with no gene match: 6. This CDR3 is CASSWDRASVNTEAFF. For the CDR3, the DNA is TGTGCCAGCAGCTGGGACAGGGCATCTGTGAACACTGAAGCTTTCTTT.

This clonotype was found many times. The chain employs TRBV7-8 and TRBJ1-1; no clear D gene. The V gene lost 2 bases and the J gene lost 3 bases, with 4 bases spanning the gap. CDR3 size: 12 residues. Germline-derived CDR1 and CDR2 are SGHVS and FQNEAQ. As DNA, the CDR3 is TGTGCCAGCAGCTTATTCGACACTGAAGCTTTCTTT. Protein sequence: CASSLFDTEAFF.

This clonotype has at least ten counts. V is TRBV7-8 and J is TRBJ2-1; no firm D call. Deletions cut 1 base from V and 5 bases from J, with 15 bases between. The CDR3 loop spans 16 amino acids. The germline V gene encodes CDR1 SGHVS and CDR2 FQNEAQ. The DNA for the CDR3 is TGTGCCAGCAGCTTAGTCCGGGTTCCATCCCACAATGAGCAGTTCTTC. As protein: CASSLVRVPSHNEQFF. Supplemented by reference TRBV7-8 and TRBJ2-1, the full variable domain reads GAGVSQSPRYKVAKRGQDVALRCDPISGHVSLFWYQQALGQGPEFLTYFQNEAQLDKSGLPSDRFFAERPEGSVSTLKIQRTQQEDSAVYLCASSLVRVPSHNEQFFGPGTRLTVL.

This clonotype was observed at least ten times. The rearrangement joins TRBV29-1 to TRBJ1-2; a possible D gene is TRBD1 (5 bases). This CDR3 spans 14 amino acids. The germline V gene encodes CDR1 SQVTM and CDR2 ANQGSEA. Trimming stripped 0 bases from V and 4 bases from J, with 12 bases between. The chain's CDR3 is CSVEEAGSGYGYTF. In nucleotides, the CDR3 is TGCAGCGTTGAAGAGGCAGGGAGCGGCTATGGCTACACCTTC.

This clonotype was seen many times. This chain links TRBV2 with TRBJ2-5; tentatively, D is TRBD2 (6 bases). There are 14 residues in the CDR3. Germline V gene data show CDR1 as SNHLY and CDR2 as FYNNEI. V dropped 6 bases and J dropped 1 base, with 12 bases sitting between them. The CDR3 spells CASSPGLSQETQYF. The CDR3, as DNA: TGTGCCAGCAGCCCGGGACTCAGCCAAGAGACCCAGTACTTC.

The chain couples TRBV19 to TRBJ1-2; TRBD1 might be the D (5 bases). This CDR3 contains 13 residues. From germline, CDR1 is LNHDA and CDR2 SQIVND (reference sequence). V gave up 2 bases and J gave up 2 bases, with 6 bases separating them. The CDR3 DNA follows: TGTGCCAGTAGTATAAGGGACAACTATGGCTACACCTTC. Translating gives CASSIRDNYGYTF. Drawing the rest from reference TRBV19 and TRBJ1-2, the complete variable domain is DGGITQSPKYLFRKEGQNVTLSCEQNLNHDAMYWYRQDPGQGLRLIYYSQIVNDFQKGDIAEGYSVSREKKESFPLTVTSAQKNPTAFYLCASSIRDNYGYTFGSGTRLTVV.

This clonotype was seen many times. This chain joins TRBV6-2 or TRBV6-3 and TRBJ2-1; 9 nucleotides line up with TRBD2. J was trimmed by 7 bases and V by 4 bases; bases with no gene match: 11. Germline lookup yields CDR1 MNHEY and CDR2 SVGEGT. The CDR3 spans 16 residues. CDR3 region: CASSFPTSGGGNEQFF. The DNA for the CDR3 is TGTGCCAGCAGTTTTCCGACTAGCGGAGGAGGGAATGAGCAGTTCTTC.